The 20 T cell receptor beta chains in this list originate from one sample, sequenced in a study of blood T cell repertoires in COVID-19. Repertoires were generated with immunoSEQ multiplex PCR, while TCRdb's copy carries only in-frame clones and drops some. The sample has fewer than 450,000 clones; roughly nine tenths are singletons. Specimen: PBMCs or T cells enriched from blood (not recorded which). The receptors were gathered from a woman aged 30 to 39 who had recovered from COVID-19.

The V and J genes are TRBV7-8 and TRBJ1-2, with 7 positions matching TRBD1. Germline CDR1 is SGHVS and CDR2 is FQNEAQ. V was clipped by 5 bases and J by 2 bases; unmatched bases: 2. The CDR3 has 13 amino acids. The CDR3 sequence is CASSPTGNYGYTF. The CDR3 DNA sequence: TGTGCCAGCAGCCCGACAGGGAACTATGGCTACACCTTC.

This sequence joins TRBV7-2 and TRBJ2-1, with 8 bases that match TRBD1. The CDR3 runs to 16 residues. Germline V CDR1 and CDR2: SGHTA, FQGNSA. J lost 3 bases, V lost 1 base, and 5 bases had no gene match. DNA of the CDR3: TGTGCCAGCAGCTTAGGGACAGGGAATGGCTACAATGAGCAGTTCTTC. Translating gives CASSLGTGNGYNEQFF.

The chain uses TRBV6-2 or TRBV6-3 and TRBJ2-1, with TRBD2 identical over 12 bases. The CDR3 is 15 residues long. V trimming: 5 bases; J trimming: 5 bases; junction bases outside the gene matches: 4. CDR1 MNHEY and CDR2 SVGEGT come from the germline V gene. The CDR3 DNA is TGTGCCAGCAGTCGACTAGCGGGGGACCACAATGAGCAGTTCTTC. Residues: CASSRLAGDHNEQFF.

The chain recombines TRBV6-4 with TRBJ1-5, with 9 nucleotides matching TRBD1. Trimming cost V 8 bases and J 5 bases; bases outside gene matches: 16. This CDR3 is 17 amino acids long. CDR1 and CDR2 (germline): MRHNA, SNTAGT. This CDR3 is CASYGHGTGKADQPQHF. CDR3 coding DNA: TGTGCCAGCTATGGACACGGGACAGGGAAAGCGGATCAGCCCCAGCATTTT.

This clone was seen a handful of times. V and J are TRBV5-4 and TRBJ1-2; 7 bases fit TRBD1. This CDR3 comprises 15 residues. The V and J ends lost 0 bases and 2 bases, in that order; junction bases with no gene match: 4. Germline V gene data show CDR1 as SGHNT and CDR2 as YYREEE (reference sequence). The CDR3 spells CASSLGGTENYGYTF. The CDR3 coding sequence is TGTGCCAGCAGCTTGGGAGGGACAGAGAACTATGGCTACACCTTC.

Worth noting for this clone: Germline is not matched at one junction end, which may reflect a read error. The chain couples TRBV6-5 to TRBJ1-2; possible D gene TRBD1, 5 bases. Germline V CDR1 and CDR2: MNHEY, SVGAGI. This CDR3 has 15 amino acids. CDR3 nucleotides: TGTGCCAGCAGTGACTCCGGGACTCCCACCTATGGCTACACCTTC. Its translation: CASSDSGTPTYGYTF.

The chain links TRBV20-1 to TRBJ2-2; possible D gene TRBD1, 6 bases. V was cut by 3 bases and J by 2 bases, with 13 bases left in between. Germline loops: CDR1 DFQATT, CDR2 SNEGSKA (reference sequence). The CDR3 has 15 amino acids. The CDR3, as DNA: TGCAGTGCTAGTTACAGGGTTGGTAACACCGGGGAGCTGTTTTTT. Translating gives CSASYRVGNTGELFF.

The gene calls are TRBV7-8 and TRBJ2-7; TRBD2 might be the D (6 bases). The CDR3 runs 13 residues. V gave up 3 bases and J gave up 3 bases, with 9 bases separating them. The germline V gene has CDR1 SGHVS and CDR2 FQNEAQ. CDR3 loop: CASSFGGDYEQYF. The CDR3 nucleotides are TGTGCCAGCAGCTTCGGAGGGGACTACGAGCAGTACTTC.

This chain connects TRBV27 to TRBJ1-1, with a tentative D call TRBD1 (5 bases). V lost 4 bases and J 1 base, leaving 10 bases between the germline ends. This CDR3 has 14 residues. Germline V lookup: CDR1 MNHEY, CDR2 SMNVEV (reference sequence). In DNA, the CDR3 is TGTGCCAGCAGTTGGGGGGTTGGGAACACTGAAGCTTTCTTT. Its translation is CASSWGVGNTEAFF.

The chain uses TRBV3-1 (or the pseudogene TRBV3-2) and TRBJ1-6; no clear D. This CDR3 is 17 amino acids long. Germline V gives CDR1 LGHDT, CDR2 YNNKEL (reference sequence). Trimming took off 1 base at V and 1 base at J, with 11 bases between the two ends. CDR3: CASSQGGSGSYNSPLHF. In DNA, the CDR3 is TGTGCCAGCAGCCAAGGTGGCTCGGGATCCTATAATTCACCCCTCCACTTT.

The rearrangement uses TRBV7-6 and TRBJ2-7, with 7 positions matching TRBD2. V shed 3 bases and J 0 bases; nucleotides not matched to a gene: 5. The CDR3 consists of 15 residues. Germline V gene sequence: CDR1 SGHVS, CDR2 FNYEAQ. CDR3 in DNA: TGTGCCAGCAGCTTGGGGGGGGAGAGCTCCTACGAGCAGTACTTC. Protein: CASSLGGESSYEQYF.

The chain combines TRBV4-1 with TRBJ2-2, with 7 bases lining up with TRBD2. Per the germline V gene, CDR1 is MGHRA and CDR2 is YSYEKL. There are 15 residues in the CDR3. Trimming cost V 4 bases and J 2 bases; bases outside gene matches: 4. The DNA for the CDR3 is TGCGCCAGCAGCCCTGGGAGGGGTAACACCGGGGAGCTGTTTTTT. Encoded protein: CASSPGRGNTGELFF.

The chain employs TRBV7-2 and TRBJ1-1; D gene ambiguous. V was clipped by 5 bases and J by 3 bases, with 10 bases between them. CDR3 length: 13 residues. CDR1 is SGHTA, CDR2 FQGNSA, per germline. The CDR3 DNA reads TGTGCCAGCAGCGCGGTCCACGACACTGAAGCTTTCTTT. Its translation: CASSAVHDTEAFF.

V gene TRBV2 combines with J gene TRBJ2-5; D might be TRBD1 (6 bases). V was shortened by 6 bases and J by 2 bases, with 16 bases between the two germline ends. CDR3 length: 15 amino acids. Germline CDR1 reads SNHLY; CDR2 reads FYNNEI. The CDR3 bases are TGTGCCAGCAGGGACAGCAGGGGAACTCAAGAGACCCAGTACTTC. This sequence encodes CASRDSRGTQETQYF.

The V call is TRBV11-3, the J call TRBJ1-5; D remains ambiguous. Per germline, CDR1 SGHNT and CDR2 YENEEA. The CDR3 extends over 16 amino acids. V gave up 5 bases and J gave up 6 bases, with 20 bases separating them. This CDR3 reads CASSPRPRRSVQPQHF. The CDR3 DNA reads TGTGCCAGCAGCCCCCGACCCAGGAGGTCGGTTCAGCCCCAGCATTTT. The complete variable domain, with remaining parts taken from reference TRBV11-3 and TRBJ1-5, reads EAGVVQSPRYKIIEKKQPVAFWCNPISGHNTLYWYLQNLGQGPELLIRYENEEAVDDSQLPKDRFSAERLKGVDSTLKIQPAELGDSAVYLCASSPRPRRSVQPQHFGDGTRLSIL.

For this clone: Different DNA sequences within this sample yield the same CDR3. The rearrangement links TRBV3-1 (or the pseudogene TRBV3-2) to TRBJ2-7; D possibly corresponds to TRBD2 (6 bases). V lost 3 bases and J lost 1, with 10 bases in between. Per germline, CDR1 LGHDT and CDR2 YNNKEL (reference sequence). The CDR3 is 14 amino acids. CDR3 sequence: CASSQSGGSYEQYF. The CDR3, as DNA: TGTGCCAGCAGCCAGTCCGGGGGATCCTACGAGCAGTACTTC.

The chain couples TRBV19 to TRBJ2-5; TRBD2 agrees at 9 bases. Germline V CDR1 and CDR2: LNHDA, SQIVND (reference sequence). This CDR3 has 15 residues. V lost 3 bases, J lost 2 bases, and 4 bases stayed unmatched. CDR3 in DNA: TGTGCCAGTAGTATCCTAGCGGGAAATCAAGAGACCCAGTACTTC. Translation: CASSILAGNQETQYF.

The V call is TRBV27, the J call TRBJ1-1; 12 nucleotides line up with TRBD1. CDR1 and CDR2 (germline): MNHEY, SMNVEV (reference sequence). J lost 5 bases, V lost 6 bases, and 10 bases had no gene match. The CDR3 totals 16 residues. This CDR3 reads CASSRGQGARGTEAFF. CDR3 nucleotides: TGTGCCAGCAGCCGGGGACAGGGGGCGCGTGGGACTGAAGCTTTCTTT.

This clone was picked up a small number of times. This chain connects TRBV7-2 to TRBJ2-7; D is unclear. The CDR3 is 15 residues long. Germline assignment: CDR1 SGHTA and CDR2 FQGNSA. The ends were cut back, 1 base at V and 2 bases at J, with 12 bases in the middle. In DNA form, the CDR3 reads TGTGCCAGCAGCTTAGAAGGCAGGTATACCTACGAGCAGTACTTC. This codes for CASSLEGRYTYEQYF.

CDR3 coding DNA: TGTGCCAGCAGCTTTGGAGACGGGAACACTGAAGCTTTCTTT. Residues: CASSFGDGNTEAFF. This sequence joins TRBV11-2 and TRBJ1-1; D gene ambiguous. The CDR3 loop spans 14 amino acids. The V gene's germline CDR1 is SGHAT and CDR2 FQNNGV. V was cut by 3 bases and J by 1 base, with 9 bases left in between.